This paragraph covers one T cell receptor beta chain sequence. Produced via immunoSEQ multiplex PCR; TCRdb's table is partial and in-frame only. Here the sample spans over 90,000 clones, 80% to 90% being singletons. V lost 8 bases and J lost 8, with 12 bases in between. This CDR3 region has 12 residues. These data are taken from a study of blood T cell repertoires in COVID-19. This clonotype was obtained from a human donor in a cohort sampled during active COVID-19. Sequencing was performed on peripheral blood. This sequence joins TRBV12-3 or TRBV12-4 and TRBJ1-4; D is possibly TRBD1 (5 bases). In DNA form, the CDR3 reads TGTGCCAGCCGCGGGGGGTGGGAAAAACTGTTTTTT. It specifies CASRGGWEKLFF.